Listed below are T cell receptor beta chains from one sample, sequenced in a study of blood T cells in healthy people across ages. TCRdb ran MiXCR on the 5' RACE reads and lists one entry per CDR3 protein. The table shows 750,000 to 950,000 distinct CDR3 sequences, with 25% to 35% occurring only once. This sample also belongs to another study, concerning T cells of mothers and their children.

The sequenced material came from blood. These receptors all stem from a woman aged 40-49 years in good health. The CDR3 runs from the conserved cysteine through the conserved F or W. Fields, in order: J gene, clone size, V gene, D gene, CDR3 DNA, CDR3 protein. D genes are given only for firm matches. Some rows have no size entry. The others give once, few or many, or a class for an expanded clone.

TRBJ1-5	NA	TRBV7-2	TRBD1	TGTGCCAGCAGCGAACCGACAGGGAATCAGCCCCAGCATTTT	CASSEPTGNQPQHF
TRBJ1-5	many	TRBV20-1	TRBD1	TGCAGTGCTAGAATGGAACAGGGGTTTGGTCAGCCCCAGCATTTT	CSARMEQGFGQPQHF
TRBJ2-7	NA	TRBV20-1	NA	TGCGGTGCATCCCCGTGGGACACTACCTACGAGCAGTACTTC	CGASPWDTTYEQYF
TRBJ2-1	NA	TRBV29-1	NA	TGCAGCGCCGAATTGGTGGTCGATGAGCAGTTCTTC	CSAELVVDEQFF
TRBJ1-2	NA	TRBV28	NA	TGTGCCAGCAGTTTATACCATGGCTACACCTTC	CASSLYHGYTF
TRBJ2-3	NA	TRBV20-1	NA	TGCAGTGCTAGAGATCCGCGTACTGGCCTAGGCACAGATACGCAGTATTTT	CSARDPRTGLGTDTQYF
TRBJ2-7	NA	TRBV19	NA	TGTGCCAGTAGTATGTACAAGGGAAGCTACGAGCAGTACTTC	CASSMYKGSYEQYF
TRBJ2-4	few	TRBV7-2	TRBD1	TGTGCCAGCAGACTTCAGGGGGACACTCAGTACTTC	CASRLQGDTQYF
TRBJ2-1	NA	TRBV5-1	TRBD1	TGCGCCAGCAGCAGAACCGGGACAGGGATCTACAATGAGCAGTTCTTC	CASSRTGTGIYNEQFF
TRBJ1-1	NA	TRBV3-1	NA	TGTGCCAGCAGCTACCAACACCTGAACACTGAAGCTTTCTTT	CASSYQHLNTEAFF
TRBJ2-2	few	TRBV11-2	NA	TGTGCCAGCAGCTTAGTATCGGGACGGATAACAGCGAACACCGGGGAGCTGTTTTTT	CASSLVSGRITANTGELFF
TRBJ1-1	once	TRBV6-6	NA	TGTGCCAGCAGTTACTCGTCAAGGGGGGTGAACACTGAAGCTTTCTTT	CASSYSSRGVNTEAFF
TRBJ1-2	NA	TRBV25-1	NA	TGTGCCTGCAGTGATTCACCGGGGGCAAGCTACACCTTC	CACSDSPGASYTF
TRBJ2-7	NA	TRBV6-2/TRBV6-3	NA	TGTGCCAGCAGCTACGGAGAAATGGACGAGCAGTACTTC	CASSYGEMDEQYF
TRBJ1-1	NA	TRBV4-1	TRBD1	TGCGCCAGCAGCAAGGGACAGATGAACACTGAAGCTTTCTTT	CASSKGQMNTEAFF
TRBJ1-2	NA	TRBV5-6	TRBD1	TGTGCCAGCAGCCAGGACAGGGAGTTTTCTAACTATGGCTACACCTTC	CASSQDREFSNYGYTF
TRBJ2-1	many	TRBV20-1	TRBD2	TGCAGTGCTAGAGCTAGAGCGGGGGGGCCAGGGAATGAGCAGTTCTTC	CSARARAGGPGNEQFF
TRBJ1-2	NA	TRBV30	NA	TGTGCCTGGAGTATTAGTCCTGGCGGCTACACCTTC	CAWSISPGGYTF
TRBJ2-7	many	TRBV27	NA	TGTGCCAGCAGTTTAGTCGGACGGACCTACGAGCAGTACTTC	CASSLVGRTYEQYF
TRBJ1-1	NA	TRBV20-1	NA	TGCAGTGCTAAATTCCAGGGGCTGGGTGAAGCTTTCTTT	CSAKFQGLGEAFF
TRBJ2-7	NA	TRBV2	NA	TGTGCCATCGCTAACAGGGCTCCCTACTACGAGCAGTACTTC	CAIANRAPYYEQYF
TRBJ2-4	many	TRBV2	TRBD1	TGTGCCAGCAGTGAAGTTACAGGGGCCGGCCCCAAAAACATTCAGTACTTC	CASSEVTGAGPKNIQYF
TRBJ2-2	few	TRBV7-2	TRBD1	TGTGCCAGCAGCTTAAGGAGTCAGGGGGCCACCGGGGAGCTGTTTTTT	CASSLRSQGATGELFF
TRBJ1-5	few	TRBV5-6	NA	TGTGCCAGCAGCTTGGCTCAGGGGATTAATCAGCCCCAGCATTTT	CASSLAQGINQPQHF
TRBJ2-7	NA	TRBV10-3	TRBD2	TGTGCCATCGCGGGCGGGGGGATCTCCTACGAGCAGTACTTC	CAIAGGGISYEQYF
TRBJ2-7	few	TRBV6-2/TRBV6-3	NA	TGTGCCAGCAAGCATCGACCGGGACTCAAACCAGGAGAGCAGTACTTC	CASKHRPGLKPGEQYF
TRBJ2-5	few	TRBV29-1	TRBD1	TGCAGCGTTGTACGGGACAGGAGCTTCCAAGAGACCCAGTACTTC	CSVVRDRSFQETQYF
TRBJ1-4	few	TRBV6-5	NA	TGTGCCAGCCGCCCCGCAGGGCCGGATGAAAAACTGTTTTTT	CASRPAGPDEKLFF
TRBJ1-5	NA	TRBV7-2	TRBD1	TGTGCCAGCAGCTCTCACAGGGGTAGTCAGCCCCAGCATTTT	CASSSHRGSQPQHF
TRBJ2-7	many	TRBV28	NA	TGTGCCAGCAGTTTAATGAGCTACGAGCAGTACTTC	CASSLMSYEQYF
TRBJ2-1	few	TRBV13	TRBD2	TGTGCCGGCAGCTTAGTACGGGGGGGCCAGGAGCAGTTCTTC	CAGSLVRGGQEQFF
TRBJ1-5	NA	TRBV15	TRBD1	TGTGCCACCACCCCGGGACAGGGATACAATCAGCCCCAGCATTTT	CATTPGQGYNQPQHF
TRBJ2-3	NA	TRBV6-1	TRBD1	TGTGCCAGCAGTACCCGGGACAGAGATACGCAGTATTTT	CASSTRDRDTQYF
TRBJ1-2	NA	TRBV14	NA	TGTGCCAGCAGCCAAGGTTACGGAAGGGAAGGCTACACCTTC	CASSQGYGREGYTF
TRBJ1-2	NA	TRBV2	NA	TGTGCCAGCACGGGGGGTACAGGGAACTATGGCTACACCTTC	CASTGGTGNYGYTF
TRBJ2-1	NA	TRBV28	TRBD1	TGTGCCAGCAGTTTCAGGGGGCGGACCTACAATGAGCAGTTCTTC	CASSFRGRTYNEQFF
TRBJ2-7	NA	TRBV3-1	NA	TGTGCCAGCAGCTTGGACAGAAGAGCCTACGAGCAGTACTTC	CASSLDRRAYEQYF
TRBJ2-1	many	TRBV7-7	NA	TGTGCTAGCAGCTCAGGTAGCGGCTACAATGAGCAGTTCTTC	CASSSGSGYNEQFF
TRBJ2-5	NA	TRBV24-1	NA	TGTGCCACCAGTGCCACGGACTCGGGGACCCAGTACTTC	CATSATDSGTQYF
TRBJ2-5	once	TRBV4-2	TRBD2	TGTGCCAGCAGCCAAGATGGCCGACTAGCGGGGGGGGAAGAGACCCAGTACTTC	CASSQDGRLAGGEETQYF
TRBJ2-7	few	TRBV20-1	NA	TGCAGTGCTAGTATGGACTTTACCTACGAGCAGTACTTC	CSASMDFTYEQYF